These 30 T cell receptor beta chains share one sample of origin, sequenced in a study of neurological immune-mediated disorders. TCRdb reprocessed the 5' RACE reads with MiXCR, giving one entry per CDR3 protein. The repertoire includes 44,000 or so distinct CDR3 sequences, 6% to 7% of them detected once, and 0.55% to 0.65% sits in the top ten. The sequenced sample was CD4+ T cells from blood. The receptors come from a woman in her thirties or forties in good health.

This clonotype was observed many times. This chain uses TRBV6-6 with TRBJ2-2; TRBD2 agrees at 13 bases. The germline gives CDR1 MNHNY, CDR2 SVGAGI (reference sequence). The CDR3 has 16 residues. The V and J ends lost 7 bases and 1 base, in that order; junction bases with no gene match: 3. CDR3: CASTRLAGGNTGELFF. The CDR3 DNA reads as TGTGCCAGCACCCGACTAGCGGGAGGGAACACCGGGGAGCTGTTTTTT.

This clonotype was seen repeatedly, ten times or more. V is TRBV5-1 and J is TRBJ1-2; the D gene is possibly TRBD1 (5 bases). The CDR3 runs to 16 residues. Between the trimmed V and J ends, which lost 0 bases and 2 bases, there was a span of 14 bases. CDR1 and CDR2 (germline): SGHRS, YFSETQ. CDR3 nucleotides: TGCGCCAGCAGCTTGGCTCCGGGGGAGGGGAACTATGGCTACACCTTC. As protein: CASSLAPGEGNYGYTF.

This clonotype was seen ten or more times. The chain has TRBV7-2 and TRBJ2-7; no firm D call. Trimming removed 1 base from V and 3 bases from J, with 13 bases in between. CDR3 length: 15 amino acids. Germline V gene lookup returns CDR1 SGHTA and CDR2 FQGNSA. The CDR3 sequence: CASSLVELGSYEQYF. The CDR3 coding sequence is TGTGCCAGCAGCTTAGTAGAGTTGGGCAGCTACGAGCAGTACTTC.

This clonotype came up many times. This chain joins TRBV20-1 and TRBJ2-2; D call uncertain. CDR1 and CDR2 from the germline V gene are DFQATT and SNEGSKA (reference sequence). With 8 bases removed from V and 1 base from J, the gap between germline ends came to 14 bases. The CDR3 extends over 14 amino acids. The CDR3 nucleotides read TGCAGTCCGAGCGACGGGCAGAACACCGGGGAGCTGTTTTTT. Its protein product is CSPSDGQNTGELFF.

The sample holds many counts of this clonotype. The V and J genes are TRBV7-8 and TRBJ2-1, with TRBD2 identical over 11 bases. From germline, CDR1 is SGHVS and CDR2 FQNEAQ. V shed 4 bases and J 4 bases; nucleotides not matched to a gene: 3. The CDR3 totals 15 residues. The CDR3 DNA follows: TGTGCCAGCAGCTCCGTAGCGGGAGGGTACAATGAGCAGTTCTTC. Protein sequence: CASSSVAGGYNEQFF.

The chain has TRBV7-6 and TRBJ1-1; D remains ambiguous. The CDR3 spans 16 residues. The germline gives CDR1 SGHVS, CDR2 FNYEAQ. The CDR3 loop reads CVNSLQSQPVNTEAFF. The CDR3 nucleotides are TGTGTCAACAGCCTCCAATCACAGCCAGTGAACACTGAAGCTTTCTTT.

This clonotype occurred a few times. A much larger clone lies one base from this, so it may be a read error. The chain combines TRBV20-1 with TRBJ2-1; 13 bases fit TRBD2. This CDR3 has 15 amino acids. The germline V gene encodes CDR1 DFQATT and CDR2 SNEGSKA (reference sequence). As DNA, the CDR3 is TGCAGTGCGCAGCCACTAGCGGGAGGGAACAATGGGCAGTTCTTC. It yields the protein CSAQPLAGGNNGQFF.

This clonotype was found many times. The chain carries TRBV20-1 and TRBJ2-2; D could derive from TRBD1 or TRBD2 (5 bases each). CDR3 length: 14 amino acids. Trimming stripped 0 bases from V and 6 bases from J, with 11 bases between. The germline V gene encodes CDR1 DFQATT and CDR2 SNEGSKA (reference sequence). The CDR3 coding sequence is TGCAGTGCTAGAGATCCAGGGACGGCCGGGGAGCTGTTTTTT. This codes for CSARDPGTAGELFF.

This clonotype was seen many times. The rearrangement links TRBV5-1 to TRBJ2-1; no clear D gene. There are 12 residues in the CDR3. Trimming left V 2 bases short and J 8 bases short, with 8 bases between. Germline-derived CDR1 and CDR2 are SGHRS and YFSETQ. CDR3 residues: CASSLILDEQFF. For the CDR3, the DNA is TGCGCCAGCAGCTTAATACTGGATGAGCAGTTCTTC.

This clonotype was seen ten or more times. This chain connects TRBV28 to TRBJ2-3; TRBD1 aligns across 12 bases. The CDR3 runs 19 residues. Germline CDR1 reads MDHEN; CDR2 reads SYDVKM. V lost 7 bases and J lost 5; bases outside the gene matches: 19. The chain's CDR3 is CASTQPGPPGQGAGDTQYF. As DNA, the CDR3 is TGTGCCAGCACTCAACCCGGGCCTCCGGGACAGGGGGCAGGAGATACGCAGTATTTT.

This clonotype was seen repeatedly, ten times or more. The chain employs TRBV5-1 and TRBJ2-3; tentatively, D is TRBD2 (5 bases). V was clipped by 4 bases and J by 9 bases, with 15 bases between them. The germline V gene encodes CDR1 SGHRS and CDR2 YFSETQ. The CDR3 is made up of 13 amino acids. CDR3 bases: TGCGCCAGCAGCGAGGATAGCGTAGGCACGCAGTATTTT. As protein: CASSEDSVGTQYF.

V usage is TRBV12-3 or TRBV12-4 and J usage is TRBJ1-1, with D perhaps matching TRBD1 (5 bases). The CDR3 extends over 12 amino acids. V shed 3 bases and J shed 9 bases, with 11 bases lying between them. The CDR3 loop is CASSFGGGKAFF. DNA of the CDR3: TGTGCCAGCAGTTTCGGGGGGGGGAAAGCTTTCTTT.

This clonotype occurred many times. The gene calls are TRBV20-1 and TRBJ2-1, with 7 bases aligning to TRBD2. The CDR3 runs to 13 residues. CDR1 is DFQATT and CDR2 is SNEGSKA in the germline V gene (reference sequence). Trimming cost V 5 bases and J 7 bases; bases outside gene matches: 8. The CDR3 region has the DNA TGCAGTGCTCAAGGACTAGGGCGGAATGAGCAGTTCTTC. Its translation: CSAQGLGRNEQFF.

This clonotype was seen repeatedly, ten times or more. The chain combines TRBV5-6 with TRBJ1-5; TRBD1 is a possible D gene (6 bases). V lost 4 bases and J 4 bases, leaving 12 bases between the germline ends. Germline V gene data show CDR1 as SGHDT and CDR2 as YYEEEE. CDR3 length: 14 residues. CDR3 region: CASSRGTPNQPQHF. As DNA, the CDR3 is TGTGCCAGCAGCCGTGGGACACCAAATCAGCCCCAGCATTTT.

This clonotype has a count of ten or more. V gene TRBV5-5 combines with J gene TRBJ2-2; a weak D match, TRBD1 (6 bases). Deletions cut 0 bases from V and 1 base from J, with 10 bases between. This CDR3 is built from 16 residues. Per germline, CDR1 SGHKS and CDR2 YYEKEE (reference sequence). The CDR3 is CASSLGGRKNTGELFF. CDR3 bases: TGTGCCAGCAGCTTGGGGGGGCGGAAGAACACCGGGGAGCTGTTTTTT.

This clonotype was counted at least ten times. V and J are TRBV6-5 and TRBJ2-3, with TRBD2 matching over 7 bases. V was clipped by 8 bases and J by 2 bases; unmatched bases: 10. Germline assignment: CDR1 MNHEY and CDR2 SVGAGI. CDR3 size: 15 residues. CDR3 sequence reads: CASRVRGRDTDTQYF. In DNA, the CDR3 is TGTGCCAGCCGCGTTCGTGGGAGGGACACAGATACGCAGTATTTT.

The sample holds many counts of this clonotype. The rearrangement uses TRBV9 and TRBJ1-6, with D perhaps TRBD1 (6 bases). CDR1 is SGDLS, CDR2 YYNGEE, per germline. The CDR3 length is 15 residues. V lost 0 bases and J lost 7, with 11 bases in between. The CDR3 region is CASSVGQVENSPLHF. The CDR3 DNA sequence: TGTGCCAGCAGCGTAGGACAGGTAGAAAATTCACCCCTCCACTTT.

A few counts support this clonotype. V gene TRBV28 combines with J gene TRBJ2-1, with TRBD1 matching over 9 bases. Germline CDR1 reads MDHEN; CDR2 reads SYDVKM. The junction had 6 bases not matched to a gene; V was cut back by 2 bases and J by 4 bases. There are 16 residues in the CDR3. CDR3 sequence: CASSLPTGQGYNEQFF. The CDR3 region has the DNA TGTGCCAGCAGTTTACCCACGGGACAGGGTTACAATGAGCAGTTCTTC.

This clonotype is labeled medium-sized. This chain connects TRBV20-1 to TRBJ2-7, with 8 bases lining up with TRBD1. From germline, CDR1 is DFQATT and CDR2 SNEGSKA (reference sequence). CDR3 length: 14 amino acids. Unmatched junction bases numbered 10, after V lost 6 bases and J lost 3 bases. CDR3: CSALSATGDYEQYF. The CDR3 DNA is TGCAGTGCGCTTTCCGCGACAGGGGACTACGAGCAGTACTTC.

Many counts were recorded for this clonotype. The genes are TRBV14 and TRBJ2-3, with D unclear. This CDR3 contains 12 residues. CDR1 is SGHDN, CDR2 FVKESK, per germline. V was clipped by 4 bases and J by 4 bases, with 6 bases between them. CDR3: CASSLGSDTQYF. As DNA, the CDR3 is TGTGCCAGCAGCCTAGGATCAGATACGCAGTATTTT.

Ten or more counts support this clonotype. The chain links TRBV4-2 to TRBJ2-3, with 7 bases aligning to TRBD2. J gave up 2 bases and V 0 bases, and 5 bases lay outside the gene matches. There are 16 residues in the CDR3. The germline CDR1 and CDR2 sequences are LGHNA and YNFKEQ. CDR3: CASSQDRAGTTDTQYF. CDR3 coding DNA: TGTGCCAGCAGCCAAGATAGAGCGGGGACCACAGATACGCAGTATTTT.

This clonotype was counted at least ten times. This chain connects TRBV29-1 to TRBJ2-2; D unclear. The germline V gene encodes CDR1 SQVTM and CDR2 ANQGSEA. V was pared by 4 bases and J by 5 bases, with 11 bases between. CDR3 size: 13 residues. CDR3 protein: CSVGWRGTGELFF. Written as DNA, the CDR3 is TGCAGCGTTGGCTGGAGAGGAACCGGGGAGCTGTTTTTT.

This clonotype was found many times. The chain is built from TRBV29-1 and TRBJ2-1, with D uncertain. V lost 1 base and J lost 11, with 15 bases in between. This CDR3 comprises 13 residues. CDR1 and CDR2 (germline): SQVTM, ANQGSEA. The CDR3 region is CSVEGSPGFKQFF. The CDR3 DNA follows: TGCAGCGTTGAAGGGTCTCCGGGTTTTAAGCAGTTCTTC.

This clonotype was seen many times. This chain's CDR3 is CASRSDASNEKLFF. The CDR3 DNA reads as TGTGCCAGCAGGTCGGACGCCTCTAATGAAAAACTGTTTTTT. The rearrangement uses TRBV9 and TRBJ1-4; no clear D. Trimming shortened V by 5 bases and J by 3 bases, and 11 bases separated the two germline ends. The germline V gene encodes CDR1 SGDLS and CDR2 YYNGEE. The length of the CDR3 is 14 residues.

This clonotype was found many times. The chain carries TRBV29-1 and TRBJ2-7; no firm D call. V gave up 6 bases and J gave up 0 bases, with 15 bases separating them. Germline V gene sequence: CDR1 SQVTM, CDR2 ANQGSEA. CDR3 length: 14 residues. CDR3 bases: TGCAGCGTAAGGGAAAATCAGGTCTCCTACGAGCAGTACTTC. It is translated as CSVRENQVSYEQYF.

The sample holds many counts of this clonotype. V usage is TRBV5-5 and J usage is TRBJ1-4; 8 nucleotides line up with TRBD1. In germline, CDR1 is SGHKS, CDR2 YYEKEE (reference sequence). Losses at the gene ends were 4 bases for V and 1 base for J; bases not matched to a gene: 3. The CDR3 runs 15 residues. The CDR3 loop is CASSLTGGTNEKLFF. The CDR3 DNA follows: TGTGCCAGCAGCCTCACAGGGGGAACTAATGAAAAACTGTTTTTT.

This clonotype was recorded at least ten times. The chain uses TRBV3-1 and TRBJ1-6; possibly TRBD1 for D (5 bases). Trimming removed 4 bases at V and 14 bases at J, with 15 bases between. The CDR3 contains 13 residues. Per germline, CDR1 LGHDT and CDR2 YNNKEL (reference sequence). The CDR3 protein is CASSLPGGGSLHF. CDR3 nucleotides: TGTGCCAGCAGCCTCCCCGGCGGGGGATCCCTCCACTTT.

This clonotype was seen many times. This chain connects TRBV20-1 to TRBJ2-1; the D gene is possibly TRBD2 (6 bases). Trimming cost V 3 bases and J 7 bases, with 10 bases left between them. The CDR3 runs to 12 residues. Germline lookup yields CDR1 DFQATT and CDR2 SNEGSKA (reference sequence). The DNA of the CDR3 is TGCAGTGCTAGCGGGAGTAAAAATGAGCAGTTCTTC. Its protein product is CSASGSKNEQFF.

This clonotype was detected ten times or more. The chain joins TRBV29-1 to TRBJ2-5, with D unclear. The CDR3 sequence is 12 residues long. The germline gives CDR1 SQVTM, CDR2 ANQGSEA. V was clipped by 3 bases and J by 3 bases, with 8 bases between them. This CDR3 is CSVEKGEETQYF. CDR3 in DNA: TGCAGCGTTGAGAAAGGAGAAGAGACCCAGTACTTC.

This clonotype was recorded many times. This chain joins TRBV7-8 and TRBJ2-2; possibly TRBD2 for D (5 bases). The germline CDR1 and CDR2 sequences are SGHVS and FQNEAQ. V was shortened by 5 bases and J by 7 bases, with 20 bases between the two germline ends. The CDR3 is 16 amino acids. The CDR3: CASSRRNPGSDGELFF. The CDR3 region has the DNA TGTGCCAGCAGCCGCCGGAACCCGGGGAGCGACGGGGAGCTGTTTTTT.